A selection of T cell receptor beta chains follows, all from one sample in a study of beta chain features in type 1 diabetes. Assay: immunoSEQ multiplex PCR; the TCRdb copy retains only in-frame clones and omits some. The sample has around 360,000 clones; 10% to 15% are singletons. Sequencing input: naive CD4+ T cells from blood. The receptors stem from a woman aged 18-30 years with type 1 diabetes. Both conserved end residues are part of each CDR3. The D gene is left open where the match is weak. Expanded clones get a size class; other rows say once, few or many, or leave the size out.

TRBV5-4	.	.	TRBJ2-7	CASRSHTGYEQYF	TGTGCCAGCAGGTCTCATACAGGGTACGAGCAGTACTTC
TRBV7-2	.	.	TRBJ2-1	CASSLVGSREQFF	TGTGCCAGCAGCTTAGTCGGGAGTCGTGAGCAGTTCTTC
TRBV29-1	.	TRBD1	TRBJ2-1	CSVDRGNEQFF	TGCAGCGTTGACAGGGGGAATGAGCAGTTCTTC
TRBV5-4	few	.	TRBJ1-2	CASSNRDYNKGGYTF	TGTGCCAGCAGCAACCGGGACTACAACAAGGGAGGCTACACCTTC
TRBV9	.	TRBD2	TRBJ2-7	CASSWGLAGSTHEQYF	TGTGCCAGCAGCTGGGGACTAGCGGGGAGTACCCACGAGCAGTACTTC
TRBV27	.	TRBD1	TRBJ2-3	CASSPTRTGLGTDTQYF	TGTGCCAGCAGTCCGACGAGGACAGGTCTGGGCACAGATACGCAGTATTTT
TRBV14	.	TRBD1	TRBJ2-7	CASSQVGGTGRHEQYF	TGTGCCAGCAGCCAAGTTGGTGGGACAGGGAGACACGAGCAGTACTTC
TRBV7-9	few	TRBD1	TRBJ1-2	CASSASTSGTGTLGYTF	TGTGCCAGCAGCGCCAGTACGTCCGGGACAGGGACTCTCGGCTACACCTTC
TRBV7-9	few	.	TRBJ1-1	CASLPVMNTEAFF	TGTGCCAGCCTCCCGGTAATGAACACTGAAGCTTTCTTT
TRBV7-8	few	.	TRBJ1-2	CASSPERQILYGYTF	TGTGCCAGCAGCCCAGAGAGACAGATACTCTATGGCTACACCTTC
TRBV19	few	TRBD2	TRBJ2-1	CASMGEGREANEQFF	TGTGCCAGTATGGGGGAGGGCCGGGAGGCAAATGAGCAGTTCTTC
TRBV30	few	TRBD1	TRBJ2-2	CARAREGAFTGELFF	TGTGCCAGGGCACGAGAGGGGGCGTTCACGGGGGAGCTGTTTTTT
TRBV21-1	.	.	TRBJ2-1	CARKRAPSSYNEQFF	TGTGCCCGGAAGCGGGCCCCCTCCTCCTACAATGAGCAGTTCTTC
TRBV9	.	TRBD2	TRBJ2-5	CASSPTGRAGLETQYF	TGTGCCAGCAGCCCCACGGGCCGAGCGGGGCTGGAGACCCAGTACTTC
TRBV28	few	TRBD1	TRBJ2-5	CASRMDRLSETQYF	TGTGCCAGCAGAATGGACAGGCTGTCGGAGACCCAGTACTTC
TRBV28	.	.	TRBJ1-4	CASSEGRLNEKLFF	TGTGCCAGCAGTGAAGGGAGACTAAATGAAAAACTGTTTTTT
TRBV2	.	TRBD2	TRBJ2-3	CASSERGGSTDTQYF	TGTGCCAGCAGTGAGCGGGGGGGCAGCACAGATACGCAGTATTTT
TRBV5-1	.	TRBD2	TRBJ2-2	CASSLALAGDGELFF	TGCGCCAGCAGCTTGGCGCTAGCGGGAGACGGGGAGCTGTTTTTT
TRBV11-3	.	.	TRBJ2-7	CASSLMGGVVNEQYF	TGTGCCAGCAGCTTAATGGGTGGAGTTGTCAACGAGCAGTACTTC
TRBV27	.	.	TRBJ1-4	CASTLRGSGATNEKLFF	TGTGCCAGCACCCTCCGAGGGAGCGGGGCAACTAATGAAAAACTGTTTTTT
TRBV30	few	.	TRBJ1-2	CAWSVPGVRGYTF	TGTGCCTGGAGTGTTCCAGGGGTACGGGGCTACACCTTC
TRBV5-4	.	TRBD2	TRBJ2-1	CASSEAWTSVYNEQFF	TGTGCCAGCAGCGAAGCCTGGACTAGCGTTTACAATGAGCAGTTCTTC
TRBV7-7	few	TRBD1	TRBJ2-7	CASSQDRGRQYF	TGTGCCAGCAGCCAGGACAGGGGACGGCAGTACTTC
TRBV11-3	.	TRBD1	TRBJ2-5	CASSPGQGRETQYF	TGTGCCAGCAGCCCAGGACAGGGGCGAGAGACCCAGTACTTC
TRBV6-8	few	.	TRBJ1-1	CASTNPEAFF	TGTGCCAGCACTAACCCCGAAGCTTTCTTT
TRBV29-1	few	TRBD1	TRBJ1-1	CSVEVVGGRNTEAFF	TGCAGCGTTGAAGTAGTAGGGGGCAGGAACACTGAAGCTTTCTTT
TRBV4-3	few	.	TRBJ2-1	CASSQDRLRNYNEQFF	TGCGCCAGCAGCCAAGATCGTTTGCGGAACTACAATGAGCAGTTCTTC
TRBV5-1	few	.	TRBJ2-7	CASSLVEGPYEQYF	TGCGCCAGCAGCTTGGTGGAGGGCCCCTACGAGCAGTACTTC
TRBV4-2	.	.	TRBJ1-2	CASSQDRGLAYGYTF	TGTGCCAGCAGCCAAGACAGGGGCTTGGCCTATGGCTACACCTTC
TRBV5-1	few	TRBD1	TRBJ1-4	CASSVTGQLGEKLFF	TGCGCCAGCAGCGTAACGGGACAGCTGGGTGAAAAACTGTTTTTT
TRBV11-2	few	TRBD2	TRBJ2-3	CASRPSGGIGTDTQYF	TGTGCCAGCAGGCCTAGCGGGGGGATCGGAACAGATACGCAGTATTTT